This is a list of T cell receptor beta chains from one sample in a study of Ad26.COV2.S vaccination and SARS-CoV-2 variants. Sequencing used immunoSEQ multiplex PCR; TCRdb keeps in-frame clones, though not all of them. Seen here are a few hundred thousand clones, 83% observed once, and the top ten hold approximately 7%. Sequenced here: peripheral blood, sampled in a trial of Ad26.COV2.S vaccine versus placebo. These receptors originate from a person between 18 and 65 years old who received the Ad26.COV2.S COVID-19 vaccine or a placebo. Each CDR3 is given with its conserved first and last residue. A D gene is named only where the DNA matches it firmly.

j_gene | v_gene | d_gene | CDR3aa | CDR3nt
TRBJ1-5 | TRBV6-1 | NA | CASSEQDNQPQHF | TGTGCCAGCAGTGAACAGGACAATCAGCCCCAGCATTTT
TRBJ1-1 | TRBV29-1 | NA | CSVNPRYSGTEAFF | TGCAGCGTTAACCCCCGGTACTCCGGAACTGAAGCTTTCTTT
TRBJ2-3 | TRBV5-4 | TRBD2 | CASSLGISGTDTQYF | TGTGCCAGCAGCTTGGGGATTAGCGGGACAGATACGCAGTATTTT
TRBJ2-6 | TRBV19 | NA | CASSILRQASGANVLTF | TGTGCCAGTAGTATTCTCCGGCAGGCCTCTGGGGCCAACGTCCTGACTTTC
TRBJ1-1 | TRBV18 | NA | CASSPQMNTEAFF | TGTGCCAGCTCACCTCAGATGAACACTGAAGCTTTCTTT
TRBJ2-6 | TRBV14 | NA | CASSQEETDGANVLTF | TGTGCCAGCAGCCAAGAAGAGACTGATGGGGCCAACGTCCTGACTTTC
TRBJ2-3 | TRBV29-1 | TRBD2 | CSAYGGEADTQYF | TGCAGCGCCTACGGGGGGGAGGCAGATACGCAGTATTTT
TRBJ2-7 | TRBV11-2 | NA | CASSTNPTYEQYF | TGTGCCAGCAGCACTAACCCAACCTACGAGCAGTACTTC
TRBJ2-3 | TRBV7-9 | TRBD2 | CASSYGGLAGFTDTQYF | TGTGCCAGCAGCTATGGGGGACTAGCGGGGTTCACAGATACGCAGTATTTT
TRBJ2-4 | TRBV6-5 | TRBD1 | CASSLYRGYGKNIQYF | TGTGCCAGCAGTTTATACAGGGGGTATGGCAAAAACATTCAGTACTTC
TRBJ2-1 | TRBV19 | NA | CASSIEAARSYNEQFF | TGTGCCAGTAGTATAGAAGCGGCCCGCTCCTACAATGAGCAGTTCTTC
TRBJ2-5 | TRBV5-1 | TRBD2 | CASRVTGGETQYF | TGCGCCAGCAGGGTTACGGGAGGGGAGACCCAGTACTTC
TRBJ1-5 | TRBV30 | NA | CAWSVHERSNQPQHF | TGTGCCTGGAGTGTACACGAGAGGAGCAATCAGCCCCAGCATTTT
TRBJ1-2 | TRBV18 | NA | CASSPPVRRNYGYTF | TGTGCCAGCTCACCACCGGTTAGACGGAACTATGGCTACACCTTC
TRBJ1-2 | TRBV2 | TRBD1 | CAGSPGTGPTF | TGTGCCGGTAGCCCCGGGACAGGCCCTACCTTC